These T cell receptor beta chains were read from a single sample in a study of blood T cell repertoires in COVID-19. Sequencing used immunoSEQ multiplex PCR; TCRdb keeps in-frame clones, though not all of them. In the table there are around 170,000 clones, around 84% of which are singletons. Sequencing was done on a sample of PBMCs or T cells enriched from blood (not recorded which). Receptors originate from a woman in her 50s who had recovered from COVID-19. CDR3s include the opening cysteine and the closing phenylalanine or tryptophan. Fields, in order: CDR3 length, D gene, J gene, clone size, V gene, CDR3 DNA, CDR3 protein. The D gene is left open where the match is weak. Where a row states a size, it is once, few, many or the class of an expanded clone; other rows omit it.

13,NA,TRBJ1-1,few,TRBV6-5,TGTGCCAGCAGTTACAGGGGGAACACTGAAGCTTTCTTT,CASSYRGNTEAFF
19,TRBD1,TRBJ1-5,many,TRBV7-9,TGTGCCAGCAGCTTAAAGATCGGGACAGGGAGGGGCAGCAATCAGCCCCAGCATTTT,CASSLKIGTGRGSNQPQHF
10,NA,TRBJ1-4,NA,TRBV12-3/TRBV12-4,TGTGCCAGCGGCCTTGAAAAACTGTTTTTT,CASGLEKLFF
14,TRBD1,TRBJ1-1,NA,TRBV9,TGTGCCAGCAGCGTCAGGTTACAGGGGACTGAAGCTTTCTTT,CASSVRLQGTEAFF
13,NA,TRBJ2-1,NA,TRBV4-3,TGCGCCAGCAGCCAAGCCCGGGGTCATGAGCAGTTCTTC,CASSQARGHEQFF
16,TRBD1,TRBJ2-1,NA,TRBV19,TGTGCCAGTAGAAACAGGGGGCGGGTAGAGCGGAATGAGCAGTTCTTC,CASRNRGRVERNEQFF
14,NA,TRBJ2-5,NA,TRBV4-1,TGCGCCAGCAGCCAGCGTGCAGGGGTAGAGACCCAGTACTTC,CASSQRAGVETQYF
16,TRBD1,TRBJ1-3,NA,TRBV6-6,TGTGCCAGCAGCCTACGGGGACAGGGGTCCGGAAACACCATATATTTT,CASSLRGQGSGNTIYF
13,TRBD1,TRBJ2-2,NA,TRBV7-2,TGTGCCAGCGGGGCAGGGGGTTTCGGGGAGCTGTTTTTT,CASGAGGFGELFF
13,NA,TRBJ1-1,NA,TRBV18,TGTGCCAGCTCCACACGGGGTAACACTGAAGCTTTCTTT,CASSTRGNTEAFF
14,NA,TRBJ2-5,NA,TRBV29-1,TGCAGCGTTGATTCGGGGAAAAACCAAGAGACCCAGTACTTC,CSVDSGKNQETQYF
15,TRBD1,TRBJ2-7,NA,TRBV6-1,TGTGCCAGCAGTGACCGGGACAGGCCGACCTACGAGCAGTACTTC,CASSDRDRPTYEQYF
15,NA,TRBJ2-3,NA,TRBV16,TGTGCCAGCAGCCAATCGGAGTTAGTGTCAGATACGCAGTATTTT,CASSQSELVSDTQYF
13,NA,TRBJ2-5,NA,TRBV5-1,TGCGCCAGCAGCTTTACCACACAAGAGACCCAGTACTTC,CASSFTTQETQYF
14,NA,TRBJ1-2,few,TRBV7-3,TGTGCCAGTCGAGCCGGTAGTGGTAACTATGGCTACACCTTC,CASRAGSGNYGYTF
13,NA,TRBJ1-2,NA,TRBV5-1,TGCGCCAGCAGCGCGGGACGGAGCGCTGGCTACACCTTC,CASSAGRSAGYTF
15,NA,TRBJ2-5,NA,TRBV9,TGTGCCAGCAGCGTAGAGGTATGGGGGGTAGAGACCCAGTACTTC,CASSVEVWGVETQYF
14,NA,TRBJ1-2,NA,TRBV5-4,TGTGCCAGCAGCTTGGACAGGGAAAACTATGGCTACACCTTC,CASSLDRENYGYTF
17,TRBD1,TRBJ2-2,NA,TRBV6-6,TGTGCCAGCAGTCCAACTAACAGGGGATGGGGCACCGGGGAGCTGTTTTTT,CASSPTNRGWGTGELFF
19,TRBD2,TRBJ2-2,NA,TRBV14,TGTGCCAGCAGCCGACATCGGGCAGGCGGGGGAAGGCACACCGGGGAGCTGTTTTTT,CASSRHRAGGGRHTGELFF
16,TRBD1,TRBJ1-2,NA,TRBV13,TGTGCCAGCAGCTTAACGTCATACAGGGGAAGCGGTGGCTACACCTTC,CASSLTSYRGSGGYTF
15,NA,TRBJ1-5,NA,TRBV19,TGTGCCAGTAGTATAGGTTCGACAATCAATCAGCCCCAGCATTTT,CASSIGSTINQPQHF
14,NA,TRBJ1-5,once,TRBV7-9,TGTGCCAGCAGCTCAGGGGCCCACAATCAGCCCCAGCATTTT,CASSSGAHNQPQHF
16,NA,TRBJ1-1,NA,TRBV19,TGTGCCAGTAGTTTGGGAGCAGGGGAAGGTGCGACTGAAGCTTTCTTT,CASSLGAGEGATEAFF
14,NA,TRBJ2-3,NA,TRBV5-4,TGTGCCAGCACCCTAGACAGTTTCGGTGATACGCAGTATTTT,CASTLDSFGDTQYF
14,NA,TRBJ1-5,NA,TRBV7-2,TGTGCCAGCAGCCCCCGGACAGTCAATCAGCCCCAGCATTTT,CASSPRTVNQPQHF
13,NA,TRBJ2-1,NA,TRBV4-1,TGCGCCAGCAGCCAAGATCCACTCCTTGAGCAGTTCTTC,CASSQDPLLEQFF
15,TRBD1,TRBJ1-3,NA,TRBV18,TGTGCCAGCTCCCCTCAAGGGACAGGAGGAAACACCATATATTTT,CASSPQGTGGNTIYF
17,NA,TRBJ2-1,NA,TRBV2,TGTGCCAGCTTCGCTCCTGAACCGGGAGTTCACTACAATGAGCAGTTCTTC,CASFAPEPGVHYNEQFF
15,TRBD1,TRBJ2-1,NA,TRBV4-3,TGCGCCAGCAGCCAATTGGGACAGGGGGCATATGAGCAGTTCTTC,CASSQLGQGAYEQFF
13,NA,TRBJ1-1,once,TRBV12-3/TRBV12-4,TGTGCCAGCAGTTTTACCCAGGGTACTGAAGCTTTCTTT,CASSFTQGTEAFF
15,NA,TRBJ2-6,NA,TRBV27,TGTGCCAGCAGTTTCGGCGGAATAGGGGCCAACGTCCTGACTTTC,CASSFGGIGANVLTF
15,TRBD2,TRBJ2-1,NA,TRBV2,TGTGCCAGCAGTGTAGGGAGCGGGAGCTACAATGAGCAGTTCTTC,CASSVGSGSYNEQFF
15,NA,TRBJ2-3,NA,TRBV29-1,TGCAGCGTTGAAGGACAGAGTTTGGAAGCAGATACGCAGTATTTT,CSVEGQSLEADTQYF
12,NA,TRBJ1-6,once,TRBV28,TGTGCCAGCAGGGGGGGGAATTCACCCCTCCACTTT,CASRGGNSPLHF
14,NA,TRBJ1-2,NA,TRBV5-1,TGCGCCAGCAGCTTTAATGACATCAACTATGGCTACACCTTC,CASSFNDINYGYTF
16,NA,TRBJ2-2,NA,TRBV7-2,TGTGCCAGCAGCTTAGCCGCAGGGGTCGGTTCCGGGGAGCTGTTTTTT,CASSLAAGVGSGELFF
13,TRBD2,TRBJ2-1,NA,TRBV25-1,TGTGCCAGCATTCCAGCGGGGAGGTATGAGCAGTTCTTC,CASIPAGRYEQFF
14,NA,TRBJ2-5,NA,TRBV5-5,TGTGCTAGCAGCAAAGAACTAATTAGTGAGACCCAGTACTTC,CASSKELISETQYF
14,NA,TRBJ2-7,NA,TRBV19,TGTGCCAGTAGTCCCGGGGGCGGGGGCACCGAGCAGTACTTC,CASSPGGGGTEQYF
16,NA,TRBJ1-1,NA,TRBV4-1,TGCGCCAGCAGCCAAGTTAGTAGGGGTACGAACACTGAAGCTTTCTTT,CASSQVSRGTNTEAFF
13,NA,TRBJ2-5,NA,TRBV19,TGTGCCAGTAGTAATCTAGCGTTTGAGACCCAGTACTTC,CASSNLAFETQYF
15,NA,TRBJ2-2,NA,TRBV7-2,TGTGCCAGCAGCTTAGCAGCGAGAAACACCGGGGAGCTGTTTTTT,CASSLAARNTGELFF
16,NA,TRBJ2-3,NA,TRBV19,TGTGCCAGTAGTCCGAGACTAGTGGGTCCCACAGATACGCAGTATTTT,CASSPRLVGPTDTQYF
16,TRBD1,TRBJ1-5,NA,TRBV19,TGTGCCAGTAGTATACCCGAAAGACAGGGTATTCAGCCCCAGCATTTT,CASSIPERQGIQPQHF
17,TRBD1,TRBJ1-5,NA,TRBV4-3,TGCGCCAGCAGCCAGGAAGCCGGGACAGGGTCCTCCCAGCCCCAGCATTTT,CASSQEAGTGSSQPQHF
16,TRBD1,TRBJ1-6,NA,TRBV2,TGTGCCAGCACCCGAGGGACAGGCGATAATAATTCACCCCTCCACTTT,CASTRGTGDNNSPLHF
12,TRBD1,TRBJ1-2,NA,TRBV6-2/TRBV6-3,TGTGCCAGCAGCGACAGGGGGGACGGCTACACCTTC,CASSDRGDGYTF
17,TRBD1,TRBJ1-5,once,TRBV5-1,TGCGCCAGCAGCTTTGGAAGTGGACAGGGTGGCAATCAGCCCCAGCATTTT,CASSFGSGQGGNQPQHF
14,TRBD1,TRBJ2-1,NA,TRBV6-5,TGTGCCAGCAGCAGGGACAGGGCCATCAATGAGCAGTTCTTC,CASSRDRAINEQFF
14,NA,TRBJ1-3,NA,TRBV7-8,TGTGCCAGCAGCTTAGCCTACTCTGGAAACACCATATATTTT,CASSLAYSGNTIYF
14,TRBD1,TRBJ1-2,NA,TRBV28,TGTGCCAGCGATCGGGACAGGGAGGGCTATGGCTACACCTTC,CASDRDREGYGYTF
20,TRBD2,TRBJ2-1,NA,TRBV4-3,TGCGCCAGCAGCCAAGATCTCCCGTACGGGACTGCGGGGGGGAACAATGAGCAGTTCTTC,CASSQDLPYGTAGGNNEQFF
15,TRBD1,TRBJ1-2,few,TRBV5-1,TGCGCCAGCAGCTTGGAGACAGGGTTCTCCTATGGCTACACCTTC,CASSLETGFSYGYTF